This entry concerns a single TCR beta chain. Its target is not known. This sample is drawn from a study of cytotoxic CD8 clonotypes in ibrutinib-treated CLL. Overall study: Investigators collected response samples after a median about twelve months of treatment, range 6 to 36.

This CDR3 has 15 residues. V gave up 3 bases and J gave up 2 bases; unmatched junction bases: 5. CDR1 and CDR2 (germline): MNHNS, SASEGT. The study's findings and limits: Clonality correlated strongly with circulating CD8+ T cells and exceeded age-matched healthy donors at baseline.

Profiling relied on immunoSEQ multiplex PCR, and the TCRdb table lists in-frame clones only, not all of them. The repertoire holds 57,000 or so clones, with around 52% as singletons. Here the sequenced sample was PBMCs, taken at disease progression, from a patient treated with ibrutinib. This TCR was sampled from a human donor with chronic lymphocytic leukemia. The gene calls are TRBV6-1 and TRBJ2-3, with 7 nucleotides matching TRBD2. CDR3 sequence (DNA): TGTGCCAGCAGTGAGTTTCTAGCGGCCACAGATACGCAGTATTTT. Translating it yields CASSEFLAATDTQYF.